A single T cell receptor beta chain is shown here with its context. Original methodology: Scientists estimated how many nucleated cells there were by amplifying reference gene primers. Sequencing was performed with immunoSEQ multiplex PCR; in TCRdb, only in-frame clones are kept and a portion is missing. Clonal size and the V and J genes are those of that table, whereas D and trimming came from the DNA. The sample lists some 250,000 clones, more than 85% occurring once. This specimen belongs to a study of blood T cell repertoires in COVID-19. Study-wide background: Acute and convalescent COVID-19 samples came from the United States, Italy and Spain.

CDR3 length equals 14 residues. Germline V gene sequence: CDR1 SGHVS, CDR2 FQNEAQ. V was pared by 3 bases and J by 12 bases, with 6 bases of the junction left unmatched. This receptor was obtained from a woman in her sixties or seventies with active or convalescent COVID-19. The gene calls are TRBV7-8 and TRBJ2-1, with 12 bases matching TRBD2. Sequencing was performed on peripheral blood. In nucleotides, the CDR3 is TGTGCCAGCAGCTTCCTAGCGGGGGGGCGAGGGCAGTTCTTC. Its protein product is CASSFLAGGRGQFF.